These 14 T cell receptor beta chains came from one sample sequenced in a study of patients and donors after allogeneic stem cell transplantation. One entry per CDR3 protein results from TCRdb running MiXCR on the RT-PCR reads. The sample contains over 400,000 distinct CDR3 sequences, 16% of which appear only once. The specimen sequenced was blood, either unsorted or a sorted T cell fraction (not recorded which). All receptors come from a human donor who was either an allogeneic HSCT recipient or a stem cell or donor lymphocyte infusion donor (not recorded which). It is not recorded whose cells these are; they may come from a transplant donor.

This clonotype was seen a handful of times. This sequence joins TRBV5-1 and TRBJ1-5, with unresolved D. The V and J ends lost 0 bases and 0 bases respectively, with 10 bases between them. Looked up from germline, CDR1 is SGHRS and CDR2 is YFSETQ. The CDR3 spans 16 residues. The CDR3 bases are TGCGCCAGCAGCTTGGACCCCCTTAATAGCAATCAGCCCCAGCATTTT. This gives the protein CASSLDPLNSNQPQHF. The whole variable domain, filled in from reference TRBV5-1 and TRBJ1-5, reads KAGVTQTPRYLIKTRGQQVTLSCSPISGHRSVSWYQQTPGQGLQFLFEYFSETQRNKGNFPGRFSGRQFSNSRSEMNVSTLELGDSALYLCASSLDPLNSNQPQHFGDGTRLSIL.

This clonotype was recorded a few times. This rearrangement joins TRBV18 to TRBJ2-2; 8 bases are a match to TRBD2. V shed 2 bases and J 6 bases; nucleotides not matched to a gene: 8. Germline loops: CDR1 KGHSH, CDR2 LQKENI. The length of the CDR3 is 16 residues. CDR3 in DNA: TGTGCCAGCTCACCAAAAAGCGGGAGTGTCCCCGGGGAGCTGTTTTTT. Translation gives CASSPKSGSVPGELFF. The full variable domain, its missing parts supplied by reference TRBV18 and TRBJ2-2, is NAGVMQNPRHLVRRRGQEARLRCSPMKGHSHVYWYRQLPEEGLKFMVYLQKENIIDESGMPKERFSAEFPKEGPSILRIQQVVRGDSAAYFCASSPKSGSVPGELFFGEGSRLTVL.

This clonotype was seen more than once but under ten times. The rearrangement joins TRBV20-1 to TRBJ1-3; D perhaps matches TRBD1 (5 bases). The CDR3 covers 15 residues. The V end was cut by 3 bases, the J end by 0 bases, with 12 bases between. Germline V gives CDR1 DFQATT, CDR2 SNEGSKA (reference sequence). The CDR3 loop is CSARKSRDSGNTIYF. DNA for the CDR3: TGCAGTGCTAGGAAAAGCAGGGACTCTGGAAACACCATATATTTT.

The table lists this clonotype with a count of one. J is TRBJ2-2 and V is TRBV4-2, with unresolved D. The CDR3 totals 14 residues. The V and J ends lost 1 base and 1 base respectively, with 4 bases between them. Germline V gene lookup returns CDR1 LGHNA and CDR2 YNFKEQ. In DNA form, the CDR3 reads TGTGCCAGCAGCCAAGCCCAGAACACCGGGGAGCTGTTTTTT. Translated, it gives CASSQAQNTGELFF.

CDR3 bases: TGTGCCAGCAGTGATCCAGGACTAGGCGAGACCCAGTACTTC. This gives the protein CASSDPGLGETQYF. This chain links TRBV6-1 with TRBJ2-5; TRBD2 agrees at 7 bases. V gave up 3 bases and J gave up 5 bases; unmatched junction bases: 6. The length of the CDR3 is 14 residues. CDR1 and CDR2 (germline): MNHNS, SASEGT.

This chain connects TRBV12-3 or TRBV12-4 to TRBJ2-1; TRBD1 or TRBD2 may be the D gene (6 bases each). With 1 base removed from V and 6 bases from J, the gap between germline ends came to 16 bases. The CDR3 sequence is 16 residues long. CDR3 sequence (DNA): TGTGCCAGCAGTTTAGGAGGGGGACTTAAGCTCAATGAGCAGTTCTTC. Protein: CASSLGGGLKLNEQFF.

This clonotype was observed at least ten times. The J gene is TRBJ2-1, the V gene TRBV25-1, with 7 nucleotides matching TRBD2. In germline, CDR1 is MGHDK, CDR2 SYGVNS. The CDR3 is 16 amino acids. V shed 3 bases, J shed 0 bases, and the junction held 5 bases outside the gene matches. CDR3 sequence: CASSDLSGTSYNEQFF. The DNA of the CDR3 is TGTGCCAGCAGTGACCTGAGCGGGACCTCCTACAATGAGCAGTTCTTC.

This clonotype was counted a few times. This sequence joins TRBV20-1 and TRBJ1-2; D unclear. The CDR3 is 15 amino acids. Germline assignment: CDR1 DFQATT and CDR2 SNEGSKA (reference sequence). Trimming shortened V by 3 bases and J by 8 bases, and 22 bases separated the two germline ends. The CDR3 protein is CSASPPGKRRVGYTF. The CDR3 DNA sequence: TGCAGTGCTAGCCCGCCCGGAAAGAGGCGAGTGGGCTACACCTTC.

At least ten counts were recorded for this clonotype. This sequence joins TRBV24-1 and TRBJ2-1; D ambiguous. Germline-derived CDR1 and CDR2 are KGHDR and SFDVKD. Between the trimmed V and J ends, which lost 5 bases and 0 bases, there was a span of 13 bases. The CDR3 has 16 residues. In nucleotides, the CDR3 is TGTGCCACCAGTGCCCGACCCCAGAGCTCCTACAATGAGCAGTTCTTC. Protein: CATSARPQSSYNEQFF.

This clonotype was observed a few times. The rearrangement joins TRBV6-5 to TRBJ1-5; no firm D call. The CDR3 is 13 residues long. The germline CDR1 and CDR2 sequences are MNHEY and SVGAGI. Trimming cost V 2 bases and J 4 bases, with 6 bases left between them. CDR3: CASSYTVNQPQHF. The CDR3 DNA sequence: TGTGCCAGCAGTTACACCGTTAATCAGCCCCAGCATTTT.

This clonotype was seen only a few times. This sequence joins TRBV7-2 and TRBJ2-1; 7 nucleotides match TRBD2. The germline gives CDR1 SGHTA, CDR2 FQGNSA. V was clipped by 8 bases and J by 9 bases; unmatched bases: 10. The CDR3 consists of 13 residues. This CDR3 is CASRGDLRAEQFF. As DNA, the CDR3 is TGTGCCAGCCGGGGGGACCTGCGCGCTGAGCAGTTCTTC.

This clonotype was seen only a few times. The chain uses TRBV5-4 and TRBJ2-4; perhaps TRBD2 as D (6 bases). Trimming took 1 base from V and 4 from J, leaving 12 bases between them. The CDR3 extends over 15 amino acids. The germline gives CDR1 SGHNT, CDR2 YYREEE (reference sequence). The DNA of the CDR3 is TGTGCCAGCAGCTTGTATGGGGGGTCAAAAAACATTCAGTACTTC. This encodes CASSLYGGSKNIQYF.

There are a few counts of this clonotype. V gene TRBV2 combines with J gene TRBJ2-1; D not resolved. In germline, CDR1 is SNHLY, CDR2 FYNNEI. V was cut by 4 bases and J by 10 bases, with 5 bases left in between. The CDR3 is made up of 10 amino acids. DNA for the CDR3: TGTGCCAGCAGTGTAGGCGAGCAGTTCTTC. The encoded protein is CASSVGEQFF.

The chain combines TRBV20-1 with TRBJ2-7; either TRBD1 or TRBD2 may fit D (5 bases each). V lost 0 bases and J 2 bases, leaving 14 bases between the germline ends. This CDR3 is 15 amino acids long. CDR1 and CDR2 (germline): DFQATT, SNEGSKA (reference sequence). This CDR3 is CSARDSPGPAYEQYF. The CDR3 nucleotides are TGCAGTGCTAGAGATTCCCCGGGGCCCGCCTACGAGCAGTACTTC.